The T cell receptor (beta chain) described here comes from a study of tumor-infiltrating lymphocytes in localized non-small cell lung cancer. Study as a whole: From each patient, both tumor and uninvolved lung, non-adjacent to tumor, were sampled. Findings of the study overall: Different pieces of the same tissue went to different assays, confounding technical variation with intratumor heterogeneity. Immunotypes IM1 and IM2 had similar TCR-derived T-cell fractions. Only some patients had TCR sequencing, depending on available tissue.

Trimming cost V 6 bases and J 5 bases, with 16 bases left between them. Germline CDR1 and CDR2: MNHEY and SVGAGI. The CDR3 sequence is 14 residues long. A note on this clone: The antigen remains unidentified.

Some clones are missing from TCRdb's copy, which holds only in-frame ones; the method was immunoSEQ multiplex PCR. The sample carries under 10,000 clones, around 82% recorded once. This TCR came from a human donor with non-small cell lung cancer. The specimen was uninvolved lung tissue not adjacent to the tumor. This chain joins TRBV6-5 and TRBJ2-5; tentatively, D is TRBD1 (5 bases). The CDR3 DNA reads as TGTGCCAGCAGCGACCTGGACACTATGGAGACCCAGTACTTC. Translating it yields CASSDLDTMETQYF.